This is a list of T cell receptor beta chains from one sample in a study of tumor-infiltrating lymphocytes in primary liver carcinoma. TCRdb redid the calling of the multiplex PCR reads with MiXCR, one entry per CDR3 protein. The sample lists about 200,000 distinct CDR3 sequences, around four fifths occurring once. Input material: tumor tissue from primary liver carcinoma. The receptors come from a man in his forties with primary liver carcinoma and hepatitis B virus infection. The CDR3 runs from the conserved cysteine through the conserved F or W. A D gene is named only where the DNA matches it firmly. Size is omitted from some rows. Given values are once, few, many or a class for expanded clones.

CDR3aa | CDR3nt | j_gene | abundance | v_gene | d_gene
CASSQETSGNLRSYNEQFF | TGCGCCAGCAGCCAAGAAACTAGCGGGAACCTCAGATCCTACAATGAGCAGTTCTTT | TRBJ2-1 | NA | TRBV4-1 | TRBD2
CASNPGTSGSYNERFF | TGTGCCAGCAATCCGGGGACCAGCGGCTCCTACAATGAGCGGTTCTTC | TRBJ2-1 | once | TRBV6-5 | NA
CASNYRENTEAFF | TGTGCCAGCAATTATAGGGAGAACACTGAAGCTTTCTTT | TRBJ1-1 | NA | TRBV5-5 | NA
CGSSEVMETGNEQYF | TGTGGCAGCAGTGAAGTTATGGAGACAGGCAACGAGCAGTACTTC | TRBJ2-7 | NA | TRBV6-1 | NA
CASSLSPRGAYGYTF | TGTGCCAGCAGCTTAAGCCCAAGGGGTGCCTATGGCTACACCTTC | TRBJ1-2 | NA | TRBV7-9 | NA
CASRGTGEYDQYF | TGTGCCAGCAGGGGGACAGGCGAGTATGATCAGTACTTC | TRBJ2-7 | few | TRBV6-5 | TRBD1
CSGGQEGYHNTKAFF | TGCAGCGGGGGACAGGAAGGCTATCATAACACTAAGGCTTTCTTT | TRBJ1-1 | NA | TRBV29-1 | TRBD1
CARSPSGSTDTQYF | TGTGCTAGGAGTCCTAGCGGGTCTACAGATACGCAGTATTTT | TRBJ2-3 | NA | TRBV12-3/TRBV12-4 | TRBD2
CSDVNAPGEKYF | TGCAGCGATGTGAACGCACCCGGCGAGAAGTACTTC | TRBJ2-7 | NA | TRBV29-1 | NA
CAWSVPAHGYQPQLF | TGTGCCTGGAGTGTCCCGGCACACGGGTATCAGCCCCAGCTTTTT | TRBJ1-5 | NA | TRBV30 | NA
CVSSPDSGELFF | TGTGTCAGCAGCCCTGATTCAGGGGAACTGTTTTTT | TRBJ2-2 | NA | TRBV11-2 | NA
CSVTGRSGSGRAQYF | TGCAGCGTTACAGGGAGAAGTGGGAGCGGTAGAGCGCAGTATTTT | TRBJ2-3 | NA | TRBV29-1 | NA
CASTPLERTSGCNEQFF | TGTGCCAGCACTCCGCTCGAACGGACTAGCGGATGCAATGAGCAGTTCTTC | TRBJ2-1 | NA | TRBV6-1 | TRBD2
CASSSRDRRRNSPLHF | TGCGCCAGCAGTTCCAGGGACAGGCGAAGGAATTCACCCCTCCACTTT | TRBJ1-6 | NA | TRBV4-3 | TRBD1
CAISFGILLAGGRGETQYF | TGTGCCATCAGCTTTGGAATCCTTCTAGCGGGAGGGCGGGGAGAGACCCAGTACTTC | TRBJ2-5 | NA | TRBV11-2 | TRBD2
CASWLRVDNEQFF | TGTGCCAGCTGGTTACGGGTGGACAATGAGCAGTTCTTC | TRBJ2-1 | NA | TRBV28 | NA
CARSPAQVGDTQYF | TGTGCCAGGAGCCCTGCACAGGTGGGGGACACCCAGTACTTC | TRBJ2-5 | NA | TRBV5-4 | NA
CASSIDQRIGEQYF | TGTGCCAGCAGTATCGACCAGAGAATAGGGGAGCAGTACTTC | TRBJ2-7 | NA | TRBV6-1 | NA
CASSVIGGTEKLFF | TGTGCCAGCAGTGTGATCGGGGGGACAGAAAAACTGTTTTTT | TRBJ1-4 | many | TRBV25-1 | NA
CASTLGGGAYEQYF | TGTGCCAGCACCCTAGGCGGGGGAGCCTACGAGCAGTACTTC | TRBJ2-7 | NA | TRBV6-1 | TRBD2
CATSDGVGAFF | TGTGCCACCAGTGATGGTGTTGGAGCTTTCTTT | TRBJ1-1 | many | TRBV24-1 | NA
CASSLVGVTGSVQPQHF | TGTGCCAGCAGCTTAGTAGGGGTAACAGGGAGCGTTCAGCCCCAGCATTTC | TRBJ1-5 | NA | TRBV11-2 | NA
CAWSVWRLARLNEQFF | TGTGCCTGGAGTGTATGGAGACTAGCGCGATTGAATGAGCAGTTCTTC | TRBJ2-1 | NA | TRBV30 | TRBD2
CSAPREETGELFF | TGCAGCGCTCCCAGGGAGGAGACCGGGGAGCTGTTTTTT | TRBJ2-2 | once | TRBV29-1 | NA
CAISTHGLNSEAFF | TGTGCCATCAGTACACACGGATTGAACTCTGAAGCTTTCTTT | TRBJ1-1 | NA | TRBV10-3 | NA
CASSHESCGNYNEQFF | TGTGCTAGCAGCCACGAGAGCTGCGGGAACTACAATGAGCAGTTCTTC | TRBJ2-1 | NA | TRBV4-2 | NA
CVSSSRGSYNDQFF | TGTGTCAGCAGTTCCAGAGGCTCCTACAATGATCAGTTCTTC | TRBJ2-1 | NA | TRBV6-1 | NA
CASSLDLSSYKQYF | TGTGCCAGCAGCCTGGACCTAAGCTCCTACAAGCAGTACTTC | TRBJ2-7 | once | TRBV5-6 | NA
CVSSLLSDYGYTF | TGCGTCAGCAGCTTGCTGTCAGACTATGGCTACACCTTC | TRBJ1-2 | NA | TRBV5-1 | NA
CASSFGGLSRNLPLHF | TGCGCCAGCAGCTTCGGGGGACTCTCCAGAAATTTACCCCTCCACTTT | TRBJ1-6 | NA | TRBV5-1 | NA
CASSLDQYNSPLHF | TGTGCCAGCAGTTTGGATCAGTATAATTCACCCCTCCACTTT | TRBJ1-6 | NA | TRBV12-3/TRBV12-4 | NA
CANSHARTGRSGANILTF | TGCGCCAACAGCCATGCCCGCACAGGCCGCTCTGGGGCCAACATCCTGACTTTC | TRBJ2-6 | NA | TRBV4-1 | NA
CASSQSGGLVYEQYF | TGTGCCAGCAGCCAGTCGGGGGGACTTGTCTACGAGCAGTACTTC | TRBJ2-7 | NA | TRBV6-6 | TRBD2
CASSQGRGPYEQYF | TGTGCCAGCAGCCAAGGTCGGGGCCCATACGAGCAGTACTTC | TRBJ2-7 | many | TRBV4-2 | NA
CASSLDMRVARSQHF | TGTGCCAGTAGCTTAGATATGAGGGTGGCTCGGTCCCAGCATTTT | TRBJ1-5 | NA | TRBV11-3 | NA
CASSLWREGEKLFF | TGTGCCAGTAGCCTGTGGAGGGAGGGAGAAAAACTGTTTTTT | TRBJ1-4 | NA | TRBV5-5 | NA
CASSSSQEGNDQYF | TGTGCCAGCAGCTCTAGCCAAGAAGGGAACGACCAGTACTTC | TRBJ2-7 | NA | TRBV5-4 | NA
CASSPTDTQYF | TGTGCCAGCTCACCCACAGATACGCAGTATTTT | TRBJ2-3 | many | TRBV18 | NA
CNARDRARRAGGSYEQYF | TGCAATGCTAGAGATAGGGCTAGGAGGGCGGGAGGTTCCTACGAGCAGTACTTC | TRBJ2-7 | NA | TRBV20-1 | TRBD2
CSSLTSNHVQYF | TGCAGCTCCCTGACTAGCAACCACGTGCAGTACTTC | TRBJ2-7 | NA | TRBV29-1 | TRBD2
CASSYSWSRGSTGELFF | TGTGCCAGCAGTTACTCGTGGTCTAGGGGGAGCACCGGGGAGCTGTTTTTT | TRBJ2-2 | NA | TRBV6-5 | NA
CSVVTGSKSQPQQF | TGCAGCGTAGTGACAGGGAGTAAAAGTCAGCCCCAGCAGTTT | TRBJ1-5 | NA | TRBV29-1 | TRBD1
CSVALYETYNEQSF | TGCAGCGTTGCCCTCTATGAAACCTACAATGAGCAGTCCTTC | TRBJ2-1 | NA | TRBV29-1 | NA
CAIASGYTNTQYF | TGTGCCATCGCATCGGGCTACACAAATACGCAGTATTTT | TRBJ2-3 | once | TRBV6-1 | NA
CASSFSDPERTNEKLFF | TGTGCCAGCAGTTTCTCGGACCCAGAGAGGACTAATGAAAAACTGTTTTTT | TRBJ1-4 | NA | TRBV6-6 | NA
CASSLERGGMFYNEQSF | TGTGCCAGCAGCTTAGAAAGGGGCGGGATGTTCTACAATGAGCAGTCCTTC | TRBJ2-1 | NA | TRBV11-2 | NA